The rows below give T cell receptor beta chains drawn from one sample of a study of post-analysis software for immune sequencing data. One entry per CDR3 protein results from TCRdb running MiXCR on the PCR reads. The table lists roughly 400,000 distinct CDR3 sequences, approximately 38% of them singletons, with 6% to 9% in the top ten. Material: blood. The receptors originated from a girl under 10 years old with multiple sclerosis. Both conserved end residues are part of each CDR3. The D gene is left open where the match is weak. Clone size, where shown, is once, few, many, or a class for clones that have expanded.

clone_size: -
v_call: TRBV12-3/TRBV12-4
j_call: TRBJ2-5
d_call: TRBD1
cdr3_aa: CASSLDRGDTTQETQYF
cdr3_nt: TGTGCCAGCAGTTTAGACAGGGGCGATACCACCCAAGAGACCCAGTACTTC

clone_size: -
v_call: TRBV7-3
j_call: TRBJ2-7
d_call: -
cdr3_aa: CASSPLDGEQYF
cdr3_nt: TGTGCCAGCAGCCCCCTCGACGGCGAGCAGTACTTC

clone_size: -
v_call: TRBV20-1
j_call: TRBJ2-7
d_call: -
cdr3_aa: CSAEGQNYEQYF
cdr3_nt: TGCAGTGCTGAGGGACAAAACTACGAGCAGTACTTC

clone_size: few
v_call: TRBV25-1
j_call: TRBJ1-2
d_call: -
cdr3_aa: CASSEWGDYGYTF
cdr3_nt: TGTGCCAGCAGTGAATGGGGGGATTATGGCTACACCTTC

clone_size: -
v_call: TRBV28
j_call: TRBJ2-3
d_call: -
cdr3_aa: CASSYRAADTQYF
cdr3_nt: TGTGCCAGCAGTTATAGGGCGGCAGATACGCAGTATTTT

clone_size: few
v_call: TRBV7-9
j_call: TRBJ2-7
d_call: TRBD2
cdr3_aa: CASSFEFRGGEQYF
cdr3_nt: TGTGCCAGCAGCTTCGAGTTCCGGGGGGGCGAGCAGTACTTC

clone_size: -
v_call: TRBV11-2
j_call: TRBJ2-1
d_call: TRBD1
cdr3_aa: CASSLVPYKRGGQFYNEQFF
cdr3_nt: TGTGCCAGCAGCTTAGTCCCATACAAGAGAGGGGGCCAATTCTACAATGAGCAGTTCTTC

clone_size: -
v_call: TRBV28
j_call: TRBJ2-7
d_call: -
cdr3_aa: CASSAPSAWANEQYF
cdr3_nt: TGTGCCAGCAGTGCACCCTCTGCATGGGCCAACGAGCAGTACTTC

clone_size: -
v_call: TRBV28
j_call: TRBJ1-1
d_call: -
cdr3_aa: CASRPQGLATEAFF
cdr3_nt: TGTGCCAGCAGGCCCCAGGGGTTGGCCACTGAAGCTTTCTTT

clone_size: -
v_call: TRBV7-3
j_call: TRBJ2-1
d_call: -
cdr3_aa: CASSLLGAGTLGNEQFF
cdr3_nt: TGTGCCAGCAGCTTATTAGGGGCGGGAACCTTGGGCAATGAGCAGTTCTTC

clone_size: -
v_call: TRBV9
j_call: TRBJ2-5
d_call: -
cdr3_aa: CASSVGVGGDQQTQYF
cdr3_nt: TGTGCCAGCAGCGTGGGGGTGGGAGGTGATCAACAGACCCAGTACTTC